The 19 T cell receptor beta chains presented below share a single source sample, sequenced in a study of regulatory T cells in long-lasting Graves disease. The time point denotes: newly diagnosed GD, antithyroid drugs for less than 3 months. RNA extracted from PBMCs served as the sequencing template. Assembly of TCR beta libraries relied on iRepertoire HTBI primers together with Arm-PCR of CDR3 regions. TCRdb ran MiXCR on the multiplex PCR reads and lists one entry per CDR3 protein. Altogether under 800,000 distinct CDR3 sequences are present, 16% being singletons, with the ten largest covering more than 15%. The sample was also linked to a second study, of T cells in Graves' hyperthyroidism and ophthalmopathy.

The sequencing used peripheral blood mononuclear cells (PBMCs), collected at new diagnosis, from a patient treated with antithyroid drugs. Receptors originate from a woman in her 30s with Graves disease.

The V call is TRBV6-2 or TRBV6-3, the J call TRBJ1-5; the D is unclear. V lost 5 bases to trimming and J lost 4 bases, with 9 bases between them. From germline, CDR1 is MNHEY and CDR2 SVGEGT. The CDR3 is made up of 13 amino acids. The CDR3 region is CASSGNRNQPQHF. CDR3 DNA: TGTGCCAGCAGTGGGAATAGGAATCAGCCCCAGCATTTT.

This clonotype was seen once. This chain joins TRBV6-1 and TRBJ1-5; D gene ambiguous. CDR1 and CDR2 (germline): MNHNS, SASEGT. The CDR3 runs to 14 residues. Trimming pared 2 bases from V and 4 bases from J, leaving 9 bases between. The CDR3 DNA reads TGTGCCAGCAGTGAATCCAGTGGGAATCAGCCCCAGCATTTT. Translating it yields CASSESSGNQPQHF.

V usage is TRBV24-1 and J usage is TRBJ2-5, with 7 nucleotides matching TRBD2. The J segment lost 4 bases and the V segment lost 10 bases, leaving 8 bases of the junction unmatched. The CDR3 runs to 13 residues. Germline V gene lookup returns CDR1 KGHDR and CDR2 SFDVKD. Here the CDR3 DNA reads TGTGCCACTTCCAGGGACTATAGAGAGACCCAGTACTTC. It translates to CATSRDYRETQYF.

About this clonotype: This may be a read error, as it is one base from a much larger clone. The CDR3 carries no conserved terminal phenylalanine or tryptophan, so it likely arises from a read error. The chain links TRBV10-3 to TRBJ1-2; 8 bases agree with TRBD1. Germline trimming cut 2 bases from V and 4 bases from J; bases unmatched to any gene: 0. The CDR3 spans 13 residues. Germline V gene lookup returns CDR1 ENHRY and CDR2 SYGVKD. CDR3 bases: TGTGCCATCAGTGAGCAGGGGGCCTATGGCTACACCTCC. Amino acid sequence: CAISEQGAYGYTS.

The genes are TRBV5-6 and TRBJ2-6, with D tentatively TRBD1 or TRBD2 (5 bases each). The CDR3 contains 18 residues. In germline, CDR1 is SGHDT, CDR2 YYEEEE. V lost 4 bases, J lost 0 bases, and 17 bases lay in between. The CDR3 loop is CASSRPTGAPSGANVLTF. The CDR3 DNA sequence: TGTGCCAGCAGCCGCCCGACCGGGGCCCCCTCTGGGGCCAACGTCCTGACTTTC.

CDR3 residues: CASSLTGWNEKLFF. CDR3 coding DNA: TGTGCCAGTAGTCTGACAGGGTGGAACGAAAAACTGTTTTTT. This sequence joins TRBV19 and TRBJ1-4; TRBD1 aligns across 7 bases. The CDR3 sequence is 14 residues long. J was trimmed by 8 bases and V by 5 bases; bases with no gene match: 8. The V gene's germline CDR1 is LNHDA and CDR2 SQIVND (reference sequence). Full variable domain (outside the CDR3, taken from reference TRBV19 and TRBJ1-4): DGGITQSPKYLFRKEGQNVTLSCEQNLNHDAMYWYRQDPGQGLRLIYYSQIVNDFQKGDIAEGYSVSREKKESFPLTVTSAQKNPTAFYLCASSLTGWNEKLFFGSGTQLSVL.

This clonotype was found many times. V and J are TRBV27 and TRBJ2-5; D is possibly TRBD1 (5 bases). CDR3 length: 14 residues. CDR1 and CDR2 (germline): MNHEY, SMNVEV (reference sequence). V was shortened by 3 bases and J by 4 bases, with 12 bases between the two germline ends. CDR3 DNA: TGTGCCAGCAGTTTTCAGGGTGCGGCAGAGACCCAGTACTTC. It is translated as CASSFQGAAETQYF.

This chain links TRBV3-1 with TRBJ1-4, with 8 positions matching TRBD1. Trimming took 2 bases from V and 7 from J; bases not matched to a gene: 6. Germline V gene data show CDR1 as LGHDT and CDR2 as YNNKEL (reference sequence). The length of the CDR3 is 15 residues. CDR3: CASSQMDRVGEKLFF. CDR3 sequence (DNA): TGTGCCAGCAGCCAAATGGACAGGGTTGGTGAAAAACTGTTTTTT.

There are a few counts of this clonotype. The V and J genes are TRBV7-9 and TRBJ2-1, with D tentatively TRBD2 (6 bases). The ends were cut back, 1 base at V and 10 bases at J, with 14 bases in the middle. The CDR3 sequence is 14 residues long. Germline values: CDR1 SEHNR, CDR2 FQNEAQ (reference sequence). CDR3 sequence reads: CASSLVWSGEEQFF. Here the CDR3 DNA reads TGTGCCAGCAGCTTAGTATGGTCGGGAGAAGAGCAGTTCTTC.

Worth noting for this clonotype: Given a far larger clone just one base away, this is likely a sequencing read error. The chain joins TRBV11-1 to TRBJ1-1; the match to TRBD1 covers 7 bases. Per germline, CDR1 SGHAT and CDR2 FQDESV (reference sequence). The CDR3 has 11 residues. The V segment lost 3 bases and the J segment 12 bases; nucleotides outside the gene matches: 4. The CDR3 coding sequence is TGTGCCAGCAGCTTTGGACAGGAAACTTTCTTT. It yields the protein CASSFGQETFF.

This clonotype was seen a few times. This chain uses TRBV10-2 with TRBJ2-5, with 11 bases fitting TRBD1. This CDR3 has 15 amino acids. J gave up 7 bases and V 5 bases, and 9 bases lay outside the gene matches. Germline CDR1 is WSHSY and CDR2 is SAAADI. CDR3: CASSQERGTGGTQYF. The DNA of the CDR3 is TGCGCCAGCAGTCAGGAGCGAGGGACAGGGGGGACCCAGTACTTC.

V gene TRBV5-1 combines with J gene TRBJ2-7, with 7 bases fitting TRBD1. Trimming at V came to 6 bases and at J to 5 bases, leaving 14 bases not matched to a gene. Germline V gene data show CDR1 as SGHRS and CDR2 as YFSETQ. This CDR3 region has 15 residues. The CDR3 here is CASNPEGAPWDEQYF. CDR3 DNA sequence: TGCGCCAGCAACCCCGAGGGGGCCCCTTGGGACGAGCAGTACTTC.

This chain connects TRBV28 to TRBJ2-1, with TRBD2 matching over 7 bases. Germline values: CDR1 MDHEN, CDR2 SYDVKM. V was pared by 6 bases and J by 9 bases, with 17 bases of the junction left unmatched. The CDR3 spans 16 residues. The CDR3 is CASSRNNRGRAGEQFF. The CDR3 DNA is TGTGCCAGCAGCCGTAATAATCGGGGGAGGGCCGGTGAGCAGTTCTTC.

This clonotype showed up many times. This chain links TRBV7-2 with TRBJ1-1; D may be TRBD1 (6 bases). CDR1 SGHTA and CDR2 FQGNSA come from the germline V gene. The V end lost 2 bases, the J end lost 5 bases, and 15 bases lay between the germline ends. The CDR3 length is 15 residues. CDR3 protein: CASSLQGLFNTEAFF. Here the CDR3 DNA reads TGTGCCAGCAGCTTACAGGGGCTATTTAATACTGAAGCTTTCTTT.

Turning to this clonotype: This likely came from a read error, as a far larger clone is one base away. V and J are TRBV28 and TRBJ2-1, with 8 bases matching TRBD2. V lost 7 bases to trimming and J lost 13 bases; unmatched junction nucleotides: 18. This CDR3 has 15 amino acids. CDR1 MDHEN and CDR2 SYDVKM come from the germline V gene. CDR3 amino acids: CASTGGGRYQETQFF. CDR3 nucleotides: TGTGCCAGCACTGGGGGCGGGAGGTACCAAGAGACCCAGTTCTTC.

The chain links TRBV30 to TRBJ2-1; D is possibly TRBD1 or TRBD2 (5 bases each). The CDR3 is made up of 14 amino acids. In germline, CDR1 is GTSNPN, CDR2 SVGIG (reference sequence). V shed 2 bases and J shed 4 bases, with 12 bases lying between them. Here the CDR3 DNA reads TGTGCCTGGAGTCCGGGACCACAATACAATGAGCAGTTCTTC. This encodes CAWSPGPQYNEQFF.

The V call is TRBV6-2 or TRBV6-3, the J call TRBJ2-7; 7 bases line up with TRBD2. Germline assignment: CDR1 MNHEY and CDR2 SVGEGT. The J segment lost 2 bases and the V segment lost 6 bases, leaving 4 bases of the junction unmatched. CDR3 length: 13 amino acids. The CDR3 sequence is CASSGGSTYEQYF. As DNA, the CDR3 is TGTGCCAGCAGCGGGGGGTCGACCTACGAGCAGTACTTC.

In its sample, this clonotype was seen many times. CDR3 region: CASIPTRGNQPQHF. The CDR3 DNA reads TGTGCCAGCATCCCGACTAGAGGCAATCAGCCCCAGCATTTT. The chain recombines TRBV6-1 with TRBJ1-5; D uncertain. The CDR3 is 14 amino acids. Per germline, CDR1 MNHNS and CDR2 SASEGT. V lost 7 bases and J lost 2, with 12 bases in between.

This clonotype turned up a few times. The gene calls are TRBV9 and TRBJ1-4; D unresolved. The V end was cut by 5 bases, the J end by 4 bases, with 12 bases between. The CDR3 is made up of 14 amino acids. Looked up from germline, CDR1 is SGDLS and CDR2 is YYNGEE. The CDR3 DNA reads TGTGCCAGCAGGTTCGGGAGTATTAATGAAAAACTGTTTTTT. It encodes CASRFGSINEKLFF.